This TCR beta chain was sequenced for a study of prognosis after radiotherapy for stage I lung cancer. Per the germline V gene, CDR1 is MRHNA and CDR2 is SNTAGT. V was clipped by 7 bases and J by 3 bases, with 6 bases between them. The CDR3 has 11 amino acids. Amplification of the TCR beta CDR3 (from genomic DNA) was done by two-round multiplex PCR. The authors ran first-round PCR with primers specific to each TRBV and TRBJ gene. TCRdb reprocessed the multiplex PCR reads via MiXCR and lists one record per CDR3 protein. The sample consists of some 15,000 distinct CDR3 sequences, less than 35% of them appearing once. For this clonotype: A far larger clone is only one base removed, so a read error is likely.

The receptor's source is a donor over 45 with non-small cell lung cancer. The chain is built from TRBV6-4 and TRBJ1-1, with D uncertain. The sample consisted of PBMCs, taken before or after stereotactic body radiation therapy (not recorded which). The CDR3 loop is CASMGYTEAFF. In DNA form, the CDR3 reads TGTGCCAGCATGGGTTACACTGAAGCTTTCTTT.